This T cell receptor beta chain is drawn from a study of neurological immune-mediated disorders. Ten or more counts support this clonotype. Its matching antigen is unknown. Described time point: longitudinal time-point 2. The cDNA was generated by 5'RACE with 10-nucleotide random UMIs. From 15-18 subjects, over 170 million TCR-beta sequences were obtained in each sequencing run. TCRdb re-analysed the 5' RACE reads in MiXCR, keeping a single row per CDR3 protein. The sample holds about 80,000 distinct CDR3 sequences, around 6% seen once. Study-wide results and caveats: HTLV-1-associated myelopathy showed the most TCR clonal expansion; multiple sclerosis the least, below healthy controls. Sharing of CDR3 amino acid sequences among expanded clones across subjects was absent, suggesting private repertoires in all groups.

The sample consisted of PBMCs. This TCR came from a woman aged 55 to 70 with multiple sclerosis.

The chain's CDR3 is CSARGLAGRTDTQYF. The DNA of the CDR3 is TGCAGTGCTAGGGGACTAGCGGGGCGCACAGATACGCAGTATTTT. The V call is TRBV20-1, the J call TRBJ2-3, with TRBD2 matching over 13 bases. This CDR3 is built from 15 residues. CDR1 is DFQATT, CDR2 SNEGSKA, per germline (reference sequence). J lost 1 base, V lost 3 bases, and 1 base had no gene match.